These T cell receptor beta chains were read from a single sample in a study of beta chain features in type 1 diabetes. Libraries were prepared by immunoSEQ multiplex PCR; TCRdb keeps only in-frame clonotypes and omits some of them. The sample includes around 710,000 clones, roughly an eighth seen only once; the top ten take more than 0.1%. The sample comprised naive CD4+ T cells from blood. Receptors originate from a man aged 25 to 40 with type 1 diabetes. CDR3s include the opening cysteine and the closing phenylalanine or tryptophan. Fields, in order: CDR3 protein, CDR3 DNA, V gene, J gene, clone size, D gene. D genes are given only for firm matches. Part of the rows lack a size; the others show once, few, many or a class for expanded clones.

CASSRSGLDEQFF	TGCGCCAGCAGCCGATCCGGGTTGGATGAGCAGTTCTTC	TRBV5-1	TRBJ2-1	.	.
CASSPLEISHQPQHF	TGCGCCAGCAGCCCCCTTGAGATAAGCCATCAGCCCCAGCATTTT	TRBV4-1	TRBJ1-5	.	.
CASSFGGVYEQYF	TGTGCCAGCAGCTTCGGGGGGGTCTACGAGCAGTACTTC	TRBV7-2	TRBJ2-7	.	TRBD2
CASSTGGSNSPLHF	TGTGCCAGCAGTACAGGGGGCAGCAATTCACCCCTCCACTTT	TRBV27	TRBJ1-6	.	TRBD1
CASRRTSYEQYF	TGTGCCAGCCGTCGGACCAGTTACGAGCAGTACTTC	TRBV6-5	TRBJ2-7	.	.
CASSSTGEGEKLFF	TGTGCCAGCAGCTCGACAGGGGAGGGTGAAAAACTGTTTTTT	TRBV6-5	TRBJ1-4	.	TRBD1
CASSEAVAAYNEQFF	TGTGCCAGCAGTGAAGCGGTGGCAGCCTACAATGAGCAGTTCTTC	TRBV2	TRBJ2-1	.	.
CASSSPALAQETQYF	TGTGCCAGCAGCTCCCCCGCGTTGGCCCAGGAGACCCAGTACTTC	TRBV7-9	TRBJ2-5	.	.
CASSPDRGGGYGYTF	TGTGCCAGCAGTCCAGACAGGGGAGGAGGCTATGGCTACACCTTC	TRBV7-8	TRBJ1-2	.	TRBD1
CASSEGGVFAFF	TGTGCCAGCAGTGAGGGGGGGGTTTTCGCTTTCTTT	TRBV25-1	TRBJ1-1	.	.
CASSLVGTDTQYF	TGTGCCAGCAGCTTAGTAGGCACAGATACGCAGTATTTT	TRBV7-2	TRBJ2-3	few	.
CSVEEIRSRGGYTF	TGCAGCGTTGAAGAAATCAGATCTCGGGGTGGCTACACCTTC	TRBV29-1	TRBJ1-2	few	.
CSVHEDSAYGEQFF	TGCAGCGTCCACGAGGACAGCGCTTATGGTGAGCAGTTCTTC	TRBV29-1	TRBJ2-1	few	.
CSVDRGQSNEQFF	TGCAGCGTTGATAGGGGACAGTCCAATGAGCAGTTCTTC	TRBV29-1	TRBJ2-1	.	TRBD1
CASSFGLGELFF	TGTGCCAGCAGCTTTGGCCTAGGGGAGCTGTTTTTT	TRBV11-2	TRBJ2-2	.	.
CASSLAGTYNEQFF	TGTGCCAGCAGCTTAGCGGGGACCTACAATGAGCAGTTCTTC	TRBV11-2	TRBJ2-1	few	.
CASSLGLLAGGQETQYF	TGTGCCAGCAGTTTAGGCCTCTTAGCGGGGGGCCAAGAGACCCAGTACTTC	TRBV27	TRBJ2-5	.	TRBD2
CASRSIGGQETQYF	TGTGCCAGCAGGTCGATAGGGGGCCAAGAGACCCAGTACTTC	TRBV5-4	TRBJ2-5	few	.
CASSRARVAETQYF	TGTGCCAGCAGTAGGGCCAGGGTAGCAGAGACCCAGTACTTC	TRBV6-5	TRBJ2-5	.	.
CASSGATGYNEQFF	TGTGCCAGCAGCGGGGCTACAGGATACAATGAGCAGTTCTTC	TRBV7-3	TRBJ2-1	few	.
CASRESGGAADTQYF	TGCGCCAGCAGAGAAAGCGGGGGGGCCGCAGATACGCAGTATTTT	TRBV5-1	TRBJ2-3	few	TRBD2
CASSMSGVAVRGEQFF	TGTGCCAGTAGTATGTCAGGGGTAGCGGTCAGAGGTGAGCAGTTCTTC	TRBV19	TRBJ2-1	.	.
CASSQDPRGLGGYTF	TGCGCCAGCAGCCAAGATCCCCGGGGATTGGGTGGCTACACCTTC	TRBV4-3	TRBJ1-2	.	.
CASSSLDRSHGYTF	TGTGCCAGTAGTTCCCTTGACAGGTCCCATGGCTACACCTTC	TRBV19	TRBJ1-2	.	.
CAWSAQPPYEQYF	TGTGCCTGGAGTGCACAGCCTCCCTACGAGCAGTACTTC	TRBV30	TRBJ2-7	.	.
CASSVPGYNEQFF	TGTGCCAGCAGTGTTCCGGGTTACAATGAGCAGTTCTTC	TRBV25-1	TRBJ2-1	.	.
CSALYRGGTEAFF	TGCAGCGCACTGTACAGGGGGGGAACTGAAGCTTTCTTT	TRBV29-1	TRBJ1-1	few	TRBD1
CASSEAFGPQGYF	TGTGCCAGCAGTGAAGCTTTTGGGCCCCAGGGGTATTTT	TRBV6-1	TRBJ2-3	few	.
CASSYGQGLVPQHF	TGTGCCAGCAGTTACGGACAGGGCCTGGTGCCCCAGCATTTT	TRBV6-5	TRBJ1-5	few	TRBD1
CASSPPGTDIRHEQYF	TGTGCCAGCTCACCCCCGGGCACAGACATTCGTCACGAGCAGTACTTC	TRBV18	TRBJ2-7	.	.
CASSSALRGLRGNTIYF	TGTGCCAGCAGCTCCGCCCTCAGGGGGCTTCGTGGAAACACCATATATTTT	TRBV7-2	TRBJ1-3	few	TRBD1
CASSKVAGAYEQYF	TGTGCCAGCAGTAAGGTAGCGGGGGCCTACGAGCAGTACTTC	TRBV27	TRBJ2-7	.	TRBD2
CASSYSSGTGSINEQFF	TGTGCCAGCAGCTACTCATCCGGGACAGGGTCTATCAATGAGCAGTTCTTC	TRBV4-2	TRBJ2-1	few	TRBD1
CASSYISGYEQYF	TGTGCCAGCAGTTATATATCGGGGTACGAGCAGTACTTC	TRBV6-5	TRBJ2-7	.	.